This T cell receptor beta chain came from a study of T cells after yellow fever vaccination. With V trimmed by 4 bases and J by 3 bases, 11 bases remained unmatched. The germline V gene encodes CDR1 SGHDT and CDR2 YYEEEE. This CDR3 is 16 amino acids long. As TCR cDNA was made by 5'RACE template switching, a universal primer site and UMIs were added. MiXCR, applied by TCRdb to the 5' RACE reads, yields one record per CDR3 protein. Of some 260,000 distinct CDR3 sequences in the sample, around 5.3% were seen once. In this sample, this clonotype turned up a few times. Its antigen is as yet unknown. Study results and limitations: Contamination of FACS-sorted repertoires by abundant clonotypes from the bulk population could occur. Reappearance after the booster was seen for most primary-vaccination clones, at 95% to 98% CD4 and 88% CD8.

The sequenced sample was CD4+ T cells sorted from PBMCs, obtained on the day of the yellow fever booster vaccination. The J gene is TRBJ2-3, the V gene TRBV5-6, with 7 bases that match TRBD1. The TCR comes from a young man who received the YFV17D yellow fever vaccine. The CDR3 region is CASSLTGDARTDTQYF. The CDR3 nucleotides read TGTGCCAGCAGCCTAACAGGGGACGCGAGGACAGATACGCAGTATTTT.